This T cell receptor (beta chain) was captured in a study of T cell responses to AZD1222 COVID-19 vaccine (dated by TCRdb to the early 2020s). Study-level background: AZD1222 recipients given second doses at about 4 weeks or at about 12 weeks were pooled, since spike-specific TCR depth and breadth were not found to differ between the two schedules. A total of approximately 250 trial participants underwent TCR sequencing, of whom 200 to 220 had received two doses of AZD1222 and some 26 had received two doses of the MenACWY control vaccine. Enrollment into the trials was organized by age into subgroups of 18-55, 56-69 and 70-plus years, and those subgroups contained approximately 160, 26 and 62 TCR-sequenced participants, respectively.

About this clone: Its antigen is not yet known. Within one base of it there is no much larger clone, and no base qualities were kept.

Summary of the overall study and its limitations: Conclusions about previously exposed vaccinees are limited, since just six AZD1222 recipients were seropositive for SARS-CoV-2 at baseline. Participants were mostly white British and included more females than males, and it was suggested by the authors that clonal diversity may have been underestimated. Vaccine-associated CD4 TCRs spanned the whole spike protein, with dominant responses in regions 160-218 and 743-854. After two AZD1222 doses, spike-specific TCR breadth and depth were significantly higher than at day 0 and than in MenACWY recipients. Because no samples from the day 14 peak response were available, repertoires could be characterized only after the peak T cell response. In the small 56-69-year group, the increase in depth fell short of significance, most likely because of low power. Epitopes outside the regions mutated in the B.1.351 and B.1.1.7 variants were reportedly recognized by nearly half of the unique spike-specific TCRs.

The CDR3 regions of human TCRbeta chains were analyzed by immunosequencing. For the original study's pipeline: TCRs in the repertoires were matched against a reference library of SARS-CoV-2-specific TCRs that had been generated with the MIRA antigen-specificity platform. Breadth meant the fraction of unique TCRs that were SARS-CoV-2-associated, whereas depth meant the fraction of total T cells that were SARS-CoV-2-associated. Each spike-specific TCR was assigned to its reactive spike region and to a CD4 or CD8 class using the MIRA data. Log10-transformed breadth and depth values were compared by one-way ANOVA with Sidak's multiple comparisons tests. In its TCRdb copy, this immuneACCESS table keeps in-frame sequences only and misses some clones. Where compared with another copy, unresolved V genes explain less than half of these, and the others have no known cause. V and J calls and clone size are given by that table; D and trimming were obtained from the DNA. Recorded for this sample are around 180,000 clones; 85% to 90% of them occurred a single time. Clones ranked in the top ten supply 6.1% of the sample.

Relative to germline, V is missing 10 bases and J is missing 5 bases, with 13 bases of the junction outside any gene match. CDR1 SGHTA and CDR2 FQGNSA are derived from the germline V gene. The cysteine opens and the phenylalanine closes a CDR3 of 14 amino acids. The sequence is cut down to CDR3 DNA, 42 bases in frame from base 1. The time point label for this specimen denotes: baseline before first vaccination. Vaccinee samples came from UK trials COV001 and COV002, including a single-blind randomized controlled phase 2/3 trial of AZD1222 (ChAdOx1 nCoV-19) in healthy adults. Trial participant PBMC samples were collected at day 0 and day 28 after the second dose for TCRbeta chain sequencing.

The clonotype originates from an adult in good health. The chain is encoded by TRBV7-2 joined to TRBJ2-5, with 7 central nucleotides matching TRBD2. Sequences were derived from peripheral blood, sampled on day 0 of AZD1222 vaccination. The CDR3 protein: CATMGRERWETQYF. The nucleotide sequence reads as follows: TGTGCCACTATGGGGCGGGAGCGTTGGGAGACCCAGTACTTC.